The following is a T cell receptor beta chain sequence with its context. The data originate from a study of cytomegalovirus exposure and HLA in healthy donors. Vbeta (60) and Jbeta (13) primers were used in the PCR. This table comes from immunoSEQ multiplex PCR, and its TCRdb copy is limited to in-frame clones, with some not included. This table has 160,000 or so clones, around 77% appearing once. CDR3 size: 16 residues. In germline, CDR1 is SGHNT, CDR2 YYREEE (reference sequence). J was trimmed by 1 base and V by 4 bases; bases with no gene match: 7. The sequenced sample was PBMCs. J is TRBJ1-2 and V is TRBV5-4; 10 bases fit TRBD1. This sequence was found in a woman in her thirties or forties in good health and CMV-seronegative. The CDR3 DNA reads TGTGCCAGCAGCCGTTCTGGGACAGGGGTTAACTATGGCTACACCTTC. Translated: CASSRSGTGVNYGYTF.